This T cell receptor (beta chain) was obtained from a study of response to subunit inactivated influenza vaccine. The CDR3 is 13 amino acids. Germline V gene lookup returns CDR1 SGHTA and CDR2 FQGNSA. Trimming stripped 1 base from V and 9 bases from J, with 10 bases between. Worth noting for this clonotype: Its target is not known.

TCRdb used MiXCR to reprocess the RT-PCR reads, holding one entry per CDR3 protein. Of about 480,000 distinct CDR3 sequences in the sample, 25% were seen once. Study observations and caveats: The authors put forward the suggestion that each seasonal influenza vaccination may bring in only a limited number of new T cells.

The sequence was collected from a man aged 45-60 years who received an inactivated influenza vaccine. Sequences were derived from CD4+ T cells sorted from PBMCs, sampled 4 to 6 days after vaccination. The chain is built from TRBV7-2 and TRBJ2-1; no clear D. The DNA for the CDR3 is TGTGCCAGCAGCTTAGGGTTAAGTAGTGAGCAGTTCTTC. Translating it yields CASSLGLSSEQFF.